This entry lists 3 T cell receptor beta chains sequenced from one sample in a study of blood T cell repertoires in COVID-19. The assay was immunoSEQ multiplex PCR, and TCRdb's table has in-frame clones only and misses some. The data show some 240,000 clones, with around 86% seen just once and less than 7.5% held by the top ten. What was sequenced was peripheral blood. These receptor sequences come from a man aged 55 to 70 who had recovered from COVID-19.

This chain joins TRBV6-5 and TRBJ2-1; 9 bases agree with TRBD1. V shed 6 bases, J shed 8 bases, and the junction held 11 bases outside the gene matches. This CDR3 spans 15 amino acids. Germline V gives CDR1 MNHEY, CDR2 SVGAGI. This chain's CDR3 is CASSSGTGRVYEQFF. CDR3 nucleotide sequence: TGTGCCAGCAGCTCCGGGACAGGGAGGGTCTATGAGCAGTTCTTC.

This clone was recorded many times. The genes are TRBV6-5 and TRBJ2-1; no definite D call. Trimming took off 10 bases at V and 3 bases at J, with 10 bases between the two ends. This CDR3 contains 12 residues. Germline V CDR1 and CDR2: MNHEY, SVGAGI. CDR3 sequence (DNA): TGTGCCACCAATAGTGGCTACAATGAGCAGTTCTTC. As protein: CATNSGYNEQFF.

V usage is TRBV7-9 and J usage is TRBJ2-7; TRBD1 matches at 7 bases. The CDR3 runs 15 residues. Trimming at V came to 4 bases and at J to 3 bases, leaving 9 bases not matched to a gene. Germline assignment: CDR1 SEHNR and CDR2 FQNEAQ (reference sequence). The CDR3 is CASSSKRQGGYEQYF. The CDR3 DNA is TGTGCCAGCAGCTCAAAGAGACAGGGCGGCTACGAGCAGTACTTC.